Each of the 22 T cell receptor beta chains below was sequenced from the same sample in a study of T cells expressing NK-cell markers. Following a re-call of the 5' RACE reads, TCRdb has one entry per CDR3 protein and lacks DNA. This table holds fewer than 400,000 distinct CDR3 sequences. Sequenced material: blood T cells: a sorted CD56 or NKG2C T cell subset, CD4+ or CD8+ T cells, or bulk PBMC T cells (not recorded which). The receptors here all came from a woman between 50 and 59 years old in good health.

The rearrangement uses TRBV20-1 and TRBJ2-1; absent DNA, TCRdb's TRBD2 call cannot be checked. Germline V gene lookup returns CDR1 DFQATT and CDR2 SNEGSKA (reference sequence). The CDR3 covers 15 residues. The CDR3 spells CSARGSGINYNEQFF.

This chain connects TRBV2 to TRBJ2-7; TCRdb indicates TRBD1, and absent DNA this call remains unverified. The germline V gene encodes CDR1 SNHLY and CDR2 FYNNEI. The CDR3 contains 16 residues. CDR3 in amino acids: CASSGPGTRDPYEQYF.

CDR3 sequence reads: CASGLGGLLQQFF. This chain uses TRBV12-5 with TRBJ2-1. This CDR3 has 13 residues. Per germline, CDR1 LGHNT and CDR2 FRNRAP.

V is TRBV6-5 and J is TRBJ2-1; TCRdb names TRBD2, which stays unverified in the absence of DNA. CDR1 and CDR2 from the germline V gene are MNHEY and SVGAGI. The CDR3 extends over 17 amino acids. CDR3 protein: CASRKGLAASSYNEQFF.

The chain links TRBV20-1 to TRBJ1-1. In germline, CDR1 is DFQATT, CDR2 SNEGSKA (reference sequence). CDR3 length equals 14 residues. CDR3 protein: CSAWAQGGNTEAFF.

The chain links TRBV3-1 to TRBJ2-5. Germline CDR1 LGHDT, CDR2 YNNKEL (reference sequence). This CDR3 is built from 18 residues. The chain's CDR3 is CASSQSFRRRSNQETQYF.

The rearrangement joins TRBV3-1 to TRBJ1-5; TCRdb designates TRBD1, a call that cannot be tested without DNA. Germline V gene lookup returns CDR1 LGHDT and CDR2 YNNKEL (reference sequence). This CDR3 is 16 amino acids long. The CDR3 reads CASSRGGVGRDQPQHF.

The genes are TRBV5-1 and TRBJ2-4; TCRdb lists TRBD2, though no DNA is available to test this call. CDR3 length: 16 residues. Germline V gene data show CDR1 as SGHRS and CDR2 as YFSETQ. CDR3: CASSLDPTSGSDIQYF. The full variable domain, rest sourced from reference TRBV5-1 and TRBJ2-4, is KAGVTQTPRYLIKTRGQQVTLSCSPISGHRSVSWYQQTPGQGLQFLFEYFSETQRNKGNFPGRFSGRQFSNSRSEMNVSTLELGDSALYLCASSLDPTSGSDIQYFGAGTRLSVL.

The CDR3 sequence: CSVPGQVGNQPQHF. The rearrangement links TRBV20-1 to TRBJ1-5; TCRdb's D call of TRBD1 is untestable without DNA. This CDR3 is 14 amino acids long. The germline V gene encodes CDR1 DFQATT and CDR2 SNEGSKA (reference sequence).

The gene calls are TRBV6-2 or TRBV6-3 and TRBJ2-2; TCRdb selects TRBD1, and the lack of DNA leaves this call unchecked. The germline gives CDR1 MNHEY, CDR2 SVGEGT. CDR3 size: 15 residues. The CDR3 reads CASKSGTGSTGELFF.

CDR3 region: CASSSPGPSTDTQYF. V usage is TRBV5-1 and J usage is TRBJ2-3; there is no DNA to check the TCRdb D call of TRBD1. Per germline, CDR1 SGHRS and CDR2 YFSETQ. CDR3 length: 15 residues.

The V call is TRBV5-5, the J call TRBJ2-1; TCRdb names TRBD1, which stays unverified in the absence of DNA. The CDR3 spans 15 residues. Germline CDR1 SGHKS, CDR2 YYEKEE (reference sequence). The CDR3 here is CASTPTGTFFGEQFF. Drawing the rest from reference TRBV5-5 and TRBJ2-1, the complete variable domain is DAGVTQSPTHLIKTRGQQVTLRCSPISGHKSVSWYQQVLGQGPQFIFQYYEKEERGRGNFPDRFSARQFPNYSSELNVNALLLGDSALYLCASTPTGTFFGEQFFGPGTRLTVL.

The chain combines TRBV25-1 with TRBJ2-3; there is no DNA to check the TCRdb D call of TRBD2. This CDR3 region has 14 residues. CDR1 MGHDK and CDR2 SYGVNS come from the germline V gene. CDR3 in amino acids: CASSELAALVAQYF.

This CDR3 is CASKSGSGSAGELFF. This chain connects TRBV6-4 to TRBJ2-2; the D call of TRBD2 rests on TCRdb alone, since no DNA is present to check it. The CDR3 consists of 15 residues. Germline CDR1 is MRHNA and CDR2 is SNTAGT.

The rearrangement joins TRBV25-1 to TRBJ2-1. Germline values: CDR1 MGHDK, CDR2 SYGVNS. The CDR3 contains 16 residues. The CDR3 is CASSEWTRDPHNEQFF.

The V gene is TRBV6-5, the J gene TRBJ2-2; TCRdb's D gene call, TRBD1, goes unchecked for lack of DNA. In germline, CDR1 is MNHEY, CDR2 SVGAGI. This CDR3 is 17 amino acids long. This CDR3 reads CASSYKGGGAVVGELFF.

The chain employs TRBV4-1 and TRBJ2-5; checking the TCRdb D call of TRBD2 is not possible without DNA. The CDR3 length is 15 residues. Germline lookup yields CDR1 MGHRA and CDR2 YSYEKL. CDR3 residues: CASSPSGGRDETQYF.

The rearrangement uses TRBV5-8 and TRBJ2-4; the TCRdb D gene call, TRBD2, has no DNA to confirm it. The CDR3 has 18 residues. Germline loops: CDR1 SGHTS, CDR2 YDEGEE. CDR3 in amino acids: CASSLGLAGPLAKNIQYF. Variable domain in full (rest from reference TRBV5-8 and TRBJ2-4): EAGVTQSPTHLIKTRGQQATLRCSPISGHTSVYWYQQALGLGLQFLLWYDEGEERNRGNFPPRFSGRQFPNYSSELNVNALELEDSALYLCASSLGLAGPLAKNIQYFGAGTRLSVL.

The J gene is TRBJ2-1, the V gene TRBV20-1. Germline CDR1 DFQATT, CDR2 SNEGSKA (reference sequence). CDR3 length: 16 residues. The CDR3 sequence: CSASINLMVSYNEQFF.

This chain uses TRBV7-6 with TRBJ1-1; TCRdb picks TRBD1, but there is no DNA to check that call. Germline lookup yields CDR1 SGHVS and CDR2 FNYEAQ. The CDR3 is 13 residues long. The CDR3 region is CASSPRDATEAFF.

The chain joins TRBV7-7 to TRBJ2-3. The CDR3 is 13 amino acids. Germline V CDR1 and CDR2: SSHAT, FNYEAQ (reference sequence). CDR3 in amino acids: CASSLLSGDTQYF.

The CDR3 spells CASSSLSGDSYEQYF. The chain is built from TRBV11-2 and TRBJ2-7; the D gene TCRdb calls, TRBD2, cannot be checked with no DNA. The CDR3 is 15 amino acids. Germline CDR1 is SGHAT and CDR2 is FQNNGV. The variable domain in full, completed from reference TRBV11-2 and TRBJ2-7, reads EAGVAQSPRYKIIEKRQSVAFWCNPISGHATLYWYQQILGQGPKLLIQFQNNGVVDDSQLPKDRFSAERLKGVDSTLKIQPAKLEDSAVYLCASSSLSGDSYEQYFGPGTRLTVT.